The sequence of this TCR beta chain was determined in a study of T cell responses to AZD1222 COVID-19 vaccine. Study-level findings and limits: Researchers took repertoire samples only after the peak T cell response had come. Only a handful of AZD1222 recipients tested seropositive at baseline. Donors were largely white British and mainly female; clonal diversity was possibly underestimated.

In the case of this clone: Its antigen is unidentified.

The assay was immunoSEQ multiplex PCR, and TCRdb's table has in-frame clones only and misses some. The profile shows almost 70,000 clones, around four fifths of them singletons. The clonotype originates from an adult who received the AZD1222 COVID-19 vaccine. This specimen consisted of peripheral blood, obtained 28 days after the second AZD1222 dose.

The CDR3 here is CSASVGPVLVKETQYF. In DNA form, the CDR3 reads TGCAGTGCCAGTGTTGGTCCCGTTCTAGTCAAAGAGACCCAGTACTTC. V gene TRBV20-1 combines with J gene TRBJ2-5; D not resolved. The CDR3 length is 16 residues. Trimming left V 6 bases short and J 3 bases short, with 23 bases between. Germline V gene lookup returns CDR1 DFQATT and CDR2 SNEGSKA (reference sequence).